Listed below are T cell receptor beta chains from one sample, sequenced in a study of T cell responses to AZD1222 COVID-19 vaccine. Method: immunoSEQ multiplex PCR; TCRdb's copy keeps in-frame clones and lacks some. The top ten clones hold 5% of a sample with around 120,000 clones, 85% to 95% of them seen once. Sequenced here: peripheral blood, sampled 28 days after the second AZD1222 dose. These receptors all come from an adult who received the AZD1222 COVID-19 vaccine. Both conserved end residues are part of each CDR3. A D gene is named only where the DNA matches it firmly. Some rows have no size entry. The others give once, few or many, or a class for an expanded clone.

. once TRBJ1-2 TRBV10-3 CAISEGRDYGYTF TGTGCCATCAGTGAGGGGCGGGACTATGGCTACACCTTC
. . TRBJ1-2 TRBV7-2 CASSLAKVYGYTF TGTGCCAGCAGCTTAGCGAAAGTATATGGCTACACCTTC
TRBD1 . TRBJ1-1 TRBV27 CASSSTGGGLNTEAFF TGTGCCAGCAGCTCTACAGGGGGCGGCTTGAACACTGAAGCTTTCTTT
. once TRBJ1-3 TRBV21-1 CASRGTGSKGASGNTIYF TGTGCCAGCAGGGGGACAGGGTCAAAGGGGGCCTCTGGAAACACCATATATTTT
TRBD2 . TRBJ2-1 TRBV6-5 CASDTSGGRGEQFF TGTGCCAGCGATACTAGCGGGGGGCGGGGTGAGCAGTTCTTC
. . TRBJ2-5 TRBV10-1 CASTTKQETQYF TGCGCCAGCACTACTAAACAAGAGACCCAGTACTTC
. . TRBJ1-2 TRBV19 CASSSPSYGYTF TGTGCCAGTAGTTCCCCCAGCTATGGCTACACCTTC
. . TRBJ2-2 TRBV5-5 CASSHIKGAGELFF TGTGCCAGCAGCCACATAAAGGGCGCCGGGGAGCTGTTTTTT
. . TRBJ2-2 TRBV6-5 CASRNLPSGTGELFF TGTGCCAGCAGAAACCTCCCGAGTGGCACCGGGGAGCTGTTTTTT
. . TRBJ1-2 TRBV4-3 CASSQESGRNYGYTF TGCGCCAGCAGCCAAGAATCAGGGCGCAACTATGGCTACACCTTC
. . TRBJ1-4 TRBV7-7 CASSPGALGEKLFF TGTGCTAGCAGCCCGGGGGCGCTGGGTGAAAAACTGTTTTTT
. . TRBJ1-1 TRBV4-1 CASSSGLRGTEAFF TGCGCCAGCAGCTCGGGACTTCGGGGCACTGAAGCTTTCTTT
. . TRBJ1-4 TRBV7-9 CASSSGAGDAQFF TGTGCCAGCAGCTCAGGGGCCGGGGACGCCCAGTTTTTT
. . TRBJ1-5 TRBV30 CAWSTGDGQPQHF TGTGCCTGGTCGACAGGAGATGGACAGCCCCAGCATTTT
. . TRBJ1-3 TRBV2 CASKAGVELGNTIYF TGTGCCAGCAAGGCAGGGGTGGAGCTAGGAAACACCATATATTTT
. . TRBJ1-1 TRBV7-2 CASSSGAGNTEAFF TGTGCCAGCAGCTCAGGTGCAGGGAACACTGAAGCTTTCTTT
. once TRBJ1-1 TRBV28 CASRPPVLNTEAFF TGTGCCAGCCGACCTCCGGTACTGAACACTGAAGCTTTCTTT
TRBD2 . TRBJ2-5 TRBV7-6 CASSHRLAGGETQYF TGTGCCAGCAGCCATCGACTAGCGGGGGGGGAGACCCAGTACTTC
TRBD2 . TRBJ2-1 TRBV7-2 CASSYPAGTSRNEQFF TGTGCCAGCAGCTACCCGGCCGGGACTAGCAGGAATGAGCAGTTCTTC
TRBD1 . TRBJ1-5 TRBV2 CASSYMTGGSNQPQHF TGTGCCAGCAGTTATATGACAGGGGGTTCCAATCAGCCCCAGCATTTT
. . TRBJ1-1 TRBV6-1 CASTLDLNTEAFF TGTGCCAGCACCCTAGATCTAAACACTGAAGCTTTCTTT
. . TRBJ2-6 TRBV5-1 CASSLEGASGANVLTF TGCGCCAGCAGCTTGGAAGGGGCATCTGGGGCCAACGTCCTGACTTTC
TRBD2 once TRBJ2-1 TRBV4-3 CASSQDGGLAGGQQFF TGCGCCAGCAGCCAAGATGGGGGACTAGCGGGAGGGCAGCAGTTCTTC
TRBD2 . TRBJ2-7 TRBV14 CASSQDIPSGYKQYF TGTGCCAGCAGCCAAGATATTCCTAGCGGCTACAAGCAGTACTTC
. . TRBJ2-7 TRBV5-1 CASSLKGARSSYEQYF TGCGCCAGCAGCTTGAAAGGGGCGCGTAGCTCCTACGAGCAGTACTTC
. . TRBJ2-2 TRBV3-1/TRBV3-2 CASSRSAGNTGELFF TGTGCCAGCAGCCGGTCGGCCGGGAACACCGGGGAGCTGTTTTTT
TRBD1 . TRBJ1-1 TRBV11-2 CASDRGGDPPLEAFF TGTGCCAGCGACCGAGGGGGCGACCCGCCTCTTGAAGCTTTCTTT